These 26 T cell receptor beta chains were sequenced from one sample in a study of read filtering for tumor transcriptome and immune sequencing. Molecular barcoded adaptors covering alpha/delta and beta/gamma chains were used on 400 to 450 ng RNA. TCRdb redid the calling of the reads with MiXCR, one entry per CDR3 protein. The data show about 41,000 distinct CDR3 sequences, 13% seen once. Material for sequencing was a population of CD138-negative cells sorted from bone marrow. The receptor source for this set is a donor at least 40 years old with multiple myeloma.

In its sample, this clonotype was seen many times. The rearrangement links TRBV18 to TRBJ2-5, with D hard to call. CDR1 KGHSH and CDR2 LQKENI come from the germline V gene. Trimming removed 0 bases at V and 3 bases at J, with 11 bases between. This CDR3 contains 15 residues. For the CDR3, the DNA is TGTGCCAGCTCACCACCCAGTCGATCGGAAGAGACCCAGTACTTC. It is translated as CASSPPSRSEETQYF. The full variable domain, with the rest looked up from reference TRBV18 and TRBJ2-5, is NAGVMQNPRHLVRRRGQEARLRCSPMKGHSHVYWYRQLPEEGLKFMVYLQKENIIDESGMPKERFSAEFPKEGPSILRIQQVVRGDSAAYFCASSPPSRSEETQYFGPGTRLLVL.

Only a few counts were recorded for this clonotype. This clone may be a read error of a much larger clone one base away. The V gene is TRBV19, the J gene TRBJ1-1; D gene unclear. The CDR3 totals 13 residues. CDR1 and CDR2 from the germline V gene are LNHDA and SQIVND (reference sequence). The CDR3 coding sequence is TGTGCCAGTAGTATCTGGGGTGACACTGAAGCTCTCTTT. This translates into CASSIWGDTEALF.

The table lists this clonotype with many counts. The CDR3 region is CATSRVSEETQYF. Here the CDR3 DNA reads TGTGCCACCAGCAGAGTTAGTGAAGAGACCCAGTACTTC. The chain has TRBV15 and TRBJ2-5; D gene ambiguous. Trimming removed 1 base from V and 3 bases from J, with 6 bases in between. CDR1 and CDR2 from the germline V gene are LNHNV and YYDKDF (reference sequence). The CDR3 sequence is 13 residues long.

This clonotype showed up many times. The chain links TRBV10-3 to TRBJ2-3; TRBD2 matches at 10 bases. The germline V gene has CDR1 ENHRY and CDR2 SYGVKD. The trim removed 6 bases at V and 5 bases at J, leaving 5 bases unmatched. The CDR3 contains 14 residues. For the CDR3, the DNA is TGTGCCATCAGCGCACGACTAGCGGGAGATACGCAGTATTTT. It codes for CAISARLAGDTQYF.

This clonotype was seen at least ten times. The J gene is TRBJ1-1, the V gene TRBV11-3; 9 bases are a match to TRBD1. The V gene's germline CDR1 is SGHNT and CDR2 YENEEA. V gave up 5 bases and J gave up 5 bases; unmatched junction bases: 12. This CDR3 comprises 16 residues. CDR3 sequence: CASSLRPGTGRTEAFF. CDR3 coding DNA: TGTGCCAGCAGCCTTAGGCCCGGGACAGGGAGGACTGAAGCTTTCTTT.

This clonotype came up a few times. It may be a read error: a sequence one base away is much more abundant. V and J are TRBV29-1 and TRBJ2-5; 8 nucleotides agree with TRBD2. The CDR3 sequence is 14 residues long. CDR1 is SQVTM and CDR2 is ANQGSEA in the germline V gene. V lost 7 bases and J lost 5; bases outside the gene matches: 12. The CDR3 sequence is CSARAVGLAETQYF. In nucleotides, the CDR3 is TGCAGCGCTCGGGCAGTCGGACTAGCCGAGACCCAGTACTTC.

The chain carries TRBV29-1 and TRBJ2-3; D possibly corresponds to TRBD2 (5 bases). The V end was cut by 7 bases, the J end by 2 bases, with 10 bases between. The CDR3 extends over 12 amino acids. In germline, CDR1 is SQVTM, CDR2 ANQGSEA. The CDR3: CSAEEVTDTQYF. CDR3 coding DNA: TGCAGCGCGGAGGAGGTCACAGATACGCAGTATTTT.

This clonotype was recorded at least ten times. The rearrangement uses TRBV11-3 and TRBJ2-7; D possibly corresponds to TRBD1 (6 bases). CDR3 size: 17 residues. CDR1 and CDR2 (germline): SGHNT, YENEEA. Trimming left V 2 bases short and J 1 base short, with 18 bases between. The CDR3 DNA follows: TGTGCCAGCAGCTTATCGCCACGGGACAACCCTTCCTACGAGCAGTACTTC. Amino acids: CASSLSPRDNPSYEQYF.

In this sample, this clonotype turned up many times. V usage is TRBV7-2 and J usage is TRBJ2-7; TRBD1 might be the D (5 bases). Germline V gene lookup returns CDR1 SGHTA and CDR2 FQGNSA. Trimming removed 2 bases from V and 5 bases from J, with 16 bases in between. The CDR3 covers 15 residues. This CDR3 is CASSLSRARANEQYF. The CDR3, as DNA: TGTGCCAGCAGCTTAAGTCGGGCCAGGGCCAACGAGCAGTACTTC.

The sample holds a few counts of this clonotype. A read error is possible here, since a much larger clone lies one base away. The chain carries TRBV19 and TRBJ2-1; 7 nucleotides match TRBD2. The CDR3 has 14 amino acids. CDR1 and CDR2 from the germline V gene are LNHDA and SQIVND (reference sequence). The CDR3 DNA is TGTGCCAGTAGTTCTGGGGGGGGTAGAAATGAGCGGTTCTTC. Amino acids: CASSSGGGRNERFF. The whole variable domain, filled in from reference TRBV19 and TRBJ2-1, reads DGGITQSPKYLFRKEGQNVTLSCEQNLNHDAMYWYRQDPGQGLRLIYYSQIVNDFQKGDIAEGYSVSREKKESFPLTVTSAQKNPTAFYLCASSSGGGRNERFFGPGTRLTVL.

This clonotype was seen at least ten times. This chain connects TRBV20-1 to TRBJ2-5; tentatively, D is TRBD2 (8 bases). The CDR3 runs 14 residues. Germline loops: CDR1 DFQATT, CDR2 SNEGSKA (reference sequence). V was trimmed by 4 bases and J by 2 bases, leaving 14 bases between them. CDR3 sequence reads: CSANLAGQQETQYF. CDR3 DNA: TGCAGTGCTAACTTAGCGGGACAGCAAGAGACCCAGTACTTC.

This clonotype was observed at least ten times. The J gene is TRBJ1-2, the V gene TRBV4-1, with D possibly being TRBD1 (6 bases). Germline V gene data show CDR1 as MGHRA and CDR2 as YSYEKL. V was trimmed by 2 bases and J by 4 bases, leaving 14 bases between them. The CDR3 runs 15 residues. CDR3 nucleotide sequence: TGCGCCAGCAGCCAAATGTCCGGGGGCACCTATGGCTACACCTTC. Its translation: CASSQMSGGTYGYTF.

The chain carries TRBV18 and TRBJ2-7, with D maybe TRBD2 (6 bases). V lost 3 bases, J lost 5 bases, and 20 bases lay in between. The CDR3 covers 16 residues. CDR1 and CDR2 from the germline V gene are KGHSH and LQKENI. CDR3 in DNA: TGTGCCAGCTCACCTCCACTTGGTGCGGGACCCAACGAGCAGTACTTC. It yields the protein CASSPPLGAGPNEQYF.

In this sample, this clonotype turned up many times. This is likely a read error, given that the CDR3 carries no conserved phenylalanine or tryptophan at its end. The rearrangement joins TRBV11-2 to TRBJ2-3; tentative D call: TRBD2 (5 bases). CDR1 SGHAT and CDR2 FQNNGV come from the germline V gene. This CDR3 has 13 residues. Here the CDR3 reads CVSSLGVGDTQYL. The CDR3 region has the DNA TGTGTCAGCAGCTTGGGAGTCGGCGATACGCAGTATCTT.

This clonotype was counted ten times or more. The chain's CDR3 is CATSPETNTDTQYF. CDR3 nucleotide sequence: TGTGCCACCAGCCCGGAGACAAACACAGATACGCAGTATTTT. The V gene is TRBV24-1, the J gene TRBJ2-3; D is undetermined. The CDR3 sequence is 14 residues long. Germline CDR1 KGHDR, CDR2 SFDVKD. V lost 7 bases, J lost 2 bases, and 12 bases lay in between.

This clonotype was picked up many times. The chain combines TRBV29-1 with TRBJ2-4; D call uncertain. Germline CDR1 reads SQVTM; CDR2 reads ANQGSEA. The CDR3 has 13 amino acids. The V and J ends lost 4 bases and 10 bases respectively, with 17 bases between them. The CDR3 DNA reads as TGCAGCGTTGGATCTGGACGCAAAGAGATTCAGTACTTC. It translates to CSVGSGRKEIQYF. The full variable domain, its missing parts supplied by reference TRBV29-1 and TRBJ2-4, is SAVISQKPSRDICQRGTSLTIQCQVDSQVTMMFWYRQQPGQSLTLIATANQGSEATYESGFVIDKFPISRPNLTFSTLTVSNMSPEDSSIYLCSVGSGRKEIQYFGAGTRLSVL.

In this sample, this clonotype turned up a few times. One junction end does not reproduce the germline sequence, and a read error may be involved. CDR3 nucleotides: TGTGCCAGCGGCCGGGACAGTATCGCCCCAGACATCTTC. Amino acid sequence: CASGRDSIAPDIF. This rearrangement joins TRBV5-6 to TRBJ2-7, with 7 bases aligning to TRBD1. Germline V CDR1 and CDR2: SGHDT, YYEEEE. This CDR3 region has 13 residues.

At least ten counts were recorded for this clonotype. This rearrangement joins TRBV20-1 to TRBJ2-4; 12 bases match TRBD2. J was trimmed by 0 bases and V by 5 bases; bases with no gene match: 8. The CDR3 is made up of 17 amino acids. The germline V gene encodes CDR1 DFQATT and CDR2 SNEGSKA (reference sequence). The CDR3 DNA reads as TGCAGTGCTCGAACCCTAGCGGGAGGGCTAGCCAAAAACATTCAGTACTTC. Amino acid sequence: CSARTLAGGLAKNIQYF.

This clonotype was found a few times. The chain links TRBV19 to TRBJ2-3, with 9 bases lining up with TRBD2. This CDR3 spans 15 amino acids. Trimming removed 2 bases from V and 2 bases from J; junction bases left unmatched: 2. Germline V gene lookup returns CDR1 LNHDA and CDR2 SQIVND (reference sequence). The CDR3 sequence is CASSILAGTTDTQYF. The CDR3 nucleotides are TGTGCCAGTAGTATACTAGCGGGGACCACAGATACGCAGTATTTT.

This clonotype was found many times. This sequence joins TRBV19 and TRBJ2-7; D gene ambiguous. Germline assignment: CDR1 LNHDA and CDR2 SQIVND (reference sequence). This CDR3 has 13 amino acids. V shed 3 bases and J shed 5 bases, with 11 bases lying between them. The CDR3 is CASSIWSSDEQYF. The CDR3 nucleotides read TGTGCCAGTAGTATTTGGTCGTCGGACGAGCAGTACTTC.

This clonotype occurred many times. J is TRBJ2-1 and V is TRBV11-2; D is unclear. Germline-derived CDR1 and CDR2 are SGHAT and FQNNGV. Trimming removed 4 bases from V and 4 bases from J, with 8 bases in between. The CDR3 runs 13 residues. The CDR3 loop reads CASSWAAYNEQFF. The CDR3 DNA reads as TGTGCCAGCAGCTGGGCGGCTTACAATGAGCAGTTCTTC.

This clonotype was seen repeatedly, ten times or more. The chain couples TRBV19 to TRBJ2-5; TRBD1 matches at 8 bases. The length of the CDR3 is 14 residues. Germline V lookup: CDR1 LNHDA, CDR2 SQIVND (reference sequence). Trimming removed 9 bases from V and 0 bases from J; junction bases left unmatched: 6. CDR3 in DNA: TGTGCCAGCTCGGACAGGGCCAACCAAGAGACCCAGTACTTC. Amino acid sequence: CASSDRANQETQYF. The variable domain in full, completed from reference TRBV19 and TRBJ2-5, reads DGGITQSPKYLFRKEGQNVTLSCEQNLNHDAMYWYRQDPGQGLRLIYYSQIVNDFQKGDIAEGYSVSREKKESFPLTVTSAQKNPTAFYLCASSDRANQETQYFGPGTRLLVL.

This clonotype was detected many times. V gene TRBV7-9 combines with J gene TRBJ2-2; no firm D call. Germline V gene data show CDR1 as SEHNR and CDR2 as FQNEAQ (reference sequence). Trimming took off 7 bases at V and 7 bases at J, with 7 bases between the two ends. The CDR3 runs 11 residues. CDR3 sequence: CASTLGGELFF. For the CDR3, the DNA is TGTGCCAGCACCCTTGGCGGGGAGCTGTTTTTT. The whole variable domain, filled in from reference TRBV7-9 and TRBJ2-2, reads DTGVSQNPRHKITKRGQNVTFRCDPISEHNRLYWYRQTLGQGPEFLTYFQNEAQLEKSRLLSDRFSAERPKGSFSTLEIQRTEQGDSAMYLCASTLGGELFFGEGSRLTVL.

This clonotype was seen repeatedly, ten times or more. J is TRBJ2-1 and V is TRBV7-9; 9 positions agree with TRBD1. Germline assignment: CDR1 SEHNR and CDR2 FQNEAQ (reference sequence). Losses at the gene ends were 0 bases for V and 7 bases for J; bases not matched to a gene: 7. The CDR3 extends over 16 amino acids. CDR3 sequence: CASSLALTGGINEQFF. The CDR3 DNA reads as TGTGCCAGCAGCTTAGCACTAACAGGGGGCATTAATGAGCAGTTCTTC.

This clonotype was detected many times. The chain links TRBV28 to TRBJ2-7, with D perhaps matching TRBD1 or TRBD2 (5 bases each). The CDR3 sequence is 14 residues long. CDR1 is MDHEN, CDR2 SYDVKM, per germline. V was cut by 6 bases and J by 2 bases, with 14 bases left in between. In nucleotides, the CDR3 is TGTGCCAGCAGCCTCGGGGACGGAACCTACGAGCAGTACTTC. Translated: CASSLGDGTYEQYF.

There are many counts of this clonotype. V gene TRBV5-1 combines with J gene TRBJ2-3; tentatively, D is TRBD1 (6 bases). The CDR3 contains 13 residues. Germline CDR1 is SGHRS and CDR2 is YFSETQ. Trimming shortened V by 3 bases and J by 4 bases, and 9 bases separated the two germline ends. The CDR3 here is CASSSTGPDTQYF. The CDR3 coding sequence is TGCGCCAGCAGCTCTACAGGGCCAGATACGCAGTATTTT.